The rows below give T cell receptor beta chains drawn from one sample of a study of T-cell reconstitution after alpha-beta-depleted transplantation in children. TCRdb analysed the PCR reads with MiXCR anew, one entry per CDR3 protein. The sample lists 65,000 to 85,000 distinct CDR3 sequences, roughly a tenth occurring once. The sample was PBMCs, taken before TCRalphabeta/CD19-depleted stem cell transplant. The receptors here all came from a boy between 10 and 17 years old with acute myeloid leukemia, due to receive a stem cell transplant. Both conserved end residues are part of each CDR3.

v_call	j_call	cdr3_aa
TRBV7-2	TRBJ1-1	CASSYLTPEAFF
TRBV28	TRBJ1-2	CASRITGASGGYTF
TRBV4-2	TRBJ2-4	CASSQQGAVAGKNIQYF
TRBV20-1	TRBJ2-3	CSAKGQGTDTQYF
TRBV19	TRBJ2-2	CASSTTINTGELFF
TRBV9	TRBJ2-3	CASSVEAGHSTDTQYF
TRBV7-2	TRBJ1-1	CASSSAQGRAEAFF
TRBV18	TRBJ1-1	CASSPDRVGTEAFF
TRBV9	TRBJ2-4	CASSEQALTNIQYF
TRBV27	TRBJ1-1	CASSYRGMNTEAFF
TRBV6-1	TRBJ2-5	CASSRGVRGQETQYF
TRBV28	TRBJ2-7	CASSLGTGLLEQYF
TRBV9	TRBJ2-3	CASSVEWAGLTDTQYF
TRBV15	TRBJ2-7	CATSREGLAGSEQYF
TRBV7-2	TRBJ2-7	CASSLSYREQYF
TRBV29-1	TRBJ2-7	CSVEDQARREQYF
TRBV4-2	TRBJ2-5	CASSQGRREETQYF
TRBV4-1	TRBJ1-3	CASSQGDLSGNTIYF
TRBV6-1	TRBJ1-6	CASTGTGPSYNSPLHF
TRBV6-1	TRBJ2-6	CASGLAGTSGANVLTF
TRBV3-1	TRBJ2-3	CASSQAGQILGDTQYF
TRBV7-8	TRBJ2-5	CASSLVRAGLGYF
TRBV29-1	TRBJ1-6	CSPGDNSPLHF
TRBV10-3	TRBJ2-1	CAISPGSSGRSENNEQFF
TRBV4-1	TRBJ1-2	CASSRIQVDYGYTF
TRBV5-1	TRBJ2-6	CASSQPQGVAMSGANVLTF
TRBV6-5	TRBJ2-1	CASSYSMAGGAREQFF
TRBV5-6	TRBJ2-1	CASSLRVAGPYNEQFF
TRBV7-8	TRBJ1-6	CASSLGTGYNSPLHF
TRBV27	TRBJ2-1	CASSLGGHLAWVF
TRBV29-1	TRBJ1-2	CSTRAPGAYGYTF
TRBV12-5	TRBJ1-2	CASVPSGESHGYTF
TRBV29-1	TRBJ2-7	CSVVASEREITYEQYF
TRBV27	TRBJ2-5	CASSRLAGQETQYF
TRBV4-2	TRBJ2-3	CASSQDGRMSTDTQYF
TRBV7-2	TRBJ2-1	CASSLEGTRVWEQFF
TRBV4-3	TRBJ1-1	CASSQAGQGVTEAFF
TRBV7-8	TRBJ2-1	CASSLRTVYNEQFF
TRBV19	TRBJ2-1	CASSPTSPIYNEQFF
TRBV12-3/TRBV12-4	TRBJ2-3	CASSPRARGSTDTQYF
TRBV7-8	TRBJ2-4	CASSRAGTSVENIQYF
TRBV11-2	NA	CASSYQQGYEQYF
TRBV11-2	TRBJ2-2	CASSLRVNTGELFF